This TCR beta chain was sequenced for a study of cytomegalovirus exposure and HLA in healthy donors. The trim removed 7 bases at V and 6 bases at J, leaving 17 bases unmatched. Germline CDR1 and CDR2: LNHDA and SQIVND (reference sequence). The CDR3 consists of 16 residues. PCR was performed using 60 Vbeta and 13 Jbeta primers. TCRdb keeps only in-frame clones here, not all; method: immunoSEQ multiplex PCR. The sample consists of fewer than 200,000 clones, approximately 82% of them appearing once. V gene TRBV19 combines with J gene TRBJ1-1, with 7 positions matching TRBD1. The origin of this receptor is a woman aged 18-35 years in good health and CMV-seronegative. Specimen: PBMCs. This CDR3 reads CASIEVPRKTGSEAFF. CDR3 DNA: TGTGCCAGTATCGAAGTCCCCCGTAAGACAGGGTCTGAAGCTTTCTTT.